The 29 T cell receptor beta chains below all came from one sample that was sequenced in a study of cytomegalovirus exposure and HLA in healthy donors. The PCR employed 60 Vbeta primers together with 13 Jbeta primers. Assay: immunoSEQ multiplex PCR; the TCRdb copy retains only in-frame clones and omits some. The table has about 200,000 clones, approximately 80% seen once. Sequences were obtained from PBMCs. The source of these receptors is a boy younger than 10 in good health and CMV-seronegative.

The chain carries TRBV2 and TRBJ1-2; 10 bases are a match to TRBD1. After removal of 1 base from V and 13 bases from J, the junction contained 3 bases not matched to a gene. This CDR3 has 12 amino acids. Germline V gene data show CDR1 as SNHLY and CDR2 as FYNNEI. The CDR3 loop is CASSEVWTGGTF. CDR3 DNA: TGTGCCAGCAGTGAAGTATGGACAGGGGGCACCTTC.

The V and J genes are TRBV19 and TRBJ1-5, with 9 bases matching TRBD1. From germline, CDR1 is LNHDA and CDR2 SQIVND (reference sequence). Trimming took 2 bases from V and 5 from J; bases not matched to a gene: 7. CDR3 length equals 16 residues. The CDR3 coding sequence is TGTGCCAGTAGTATATTACCGGGACAGGGCCATCAGCCCCAGCATTTT. It encodes CASSILPGQGHQPQHF.

CDR3: CASSIGDQPQHF. Here the CDR3 DNA reads TGTGCCAGTAGTATCGGAGATCAGCCCCAGCATTTT. The rearrangement links TRBV19 to TRBJ1-5; the D is unclear. The CDR3 totals 12 residues. V was pared by 3 bases and J by 5 bases, with 5 bases between. CDR1 is LNHDA and CDR2 is SQIVND in the germline V gene (reference sequence).

The chain uses TRBV29-1 and TRBJ2-3, with 10 bases lining up with TRBD2. This CDR3 is built from 14 residues. With V trimmed by 6 bases and J by 2 bases, 5 bases remained unmatched. The germline CDR1 and CDR2 sequences are SQVTM and ANQGSEA. The CDR3 spells CSVEGTSATDTQYF. DNA of the CDR3: TGCAGCGTGGAGGGGACTAGCGCCACAGATACGCAGTATTTT.

Only one count was recorded for this clone. The rearrangement joins TRBV6-1 to TRBJ2-5, with 9 bases matching TRBD2. J was trimmed by 5 bases and V by 0 bases; bases with no gene match: 10. Germline values: CDR1 MNHNS, CDR2 SASEGT. The CDR3 extends over 17 amino acids. The CDR3 spells CASSEAGGRGGLETQYF. The DNA for the CDR3 is TGTGCCAGCAGTGAAGCAGGGGGGCGGGGGGGCTTGGAGACCCAGTACTTC.

The V gene is TRBV7-6, the J gene TRBJ2-7; weak D call: TRBD2 (6 bases). In germline, CDR1 is SGHVS, CDR2 FNYEAQ. CDR3 size: 12 residues. The V gene lost 4 bases and the J gene lost 7 bases, with 11 bases spanning the gap. CDR3 nucleotides: TGTGCCAGCAGCTCCCCCGGGGGTGAGCAGTACTTC. This gives the protein CASSSPGGEQYF.

The chain combines TRBV7-9 with TRBJ2-7; unclear D gene. The germline CDR1 and CDR2 sequences are SEHNR and FQNEAQ (reference sequence). The ends were cut back, 5 bases at V and 2 bases at J, with 10 bases in the middle. CDR3 length: 13 residues. The CDR3 loop reads CASSPRQPYEQYF. The CDR3 DNA sequence: TGTGCCAGCAGCCCCCGACAACCCTACGAGCAGTACTTC. Supplemented by reference TRBV7-9 and TRBJ2-7, the full variable domain reads DTGVSQNPRHKITKRGQNVTFRCDPISEHNRLYWYRQTLGQGPEFLTYFQNEAQLEKSRLLSDRFSAERPKGSFSTLEIQRTEQGDSAMYLCASSPRQPYEQYFGPGTRLTVT.

The chain uses TRBV11-2 and TRBJ2-2; TRBD1 matches 7 bases. In germline, CDR1 is SGHAT, CDR2 FQNNGV. The CDR3 runs 12 residues. The J segment lost 6 bases and the V segment lost 10 bases, leaving 5 bases of the junction unmatched. The CDR3 nucleotides are TGTGCCATCCCTACAGGGGCCGGGGAGCTGTTTTTT. Translated: CAIPTGAGELFF.

V gene TRBV7-9 combines with J gene TRBJ2-5; D unclear. Germline V gene data show CDR1 as SEHNR and CDR2 as FQNEAQ (reference sequence). This CDR3 comprises 14 residues. V gave up 5 bases and J gave up 4 bases, with 14 bases separating them. Here the CDR3 DNA reads TGTGCCAGCAGCCCCGCTAGAGACGGAGAGACCCAGTACTTC. Its protein is CASSPARDGETQYF.

This rearrangement joins TRBV7-9 to TRBJ1-2; 9 bases fit TRBD1. There are 16 residues in the CDR3. The junction had 5 bases not matched to a gene; V was cut back by 0 bases and J by 3 bases. CDR1 and CDR2 from the germline V gene are SEHNR and FQNEAQ (reference sequence). The CDR3 here is CASSLARQGGDYGYTF. The DNA for the CDR3 is TGTGCCAGCAGCTTAGCCCGACAGGGGGGGGACTATGGCTACACCTTC.

Points on this clone: Compared with germline, one end of the junction differs, possibly owing to a read error. The rearrangement uses TRBV7-9 and TRBJ2-2; 15 bases map to TRBD2. CDR1 is SEHNR, CDR2 FQNEAQ, per germline (reference sequence). This CDR3 region has 17 residues. CDR3 DNA: TGTTCCAGCAGCGTGGGACTAGCGGGAGGCGCGGCCGGGGAGCTGTTTTTT. Translated, it gives CSSSVGLAGGAAGELFF.

The CDR3 protein is CALAGGEGYGYTF. CDR3 nucleotide sequence: TGTGCCCTAGCGGGGGGGGAGGGCTATGGCTACACCTTC. The gene calls are TRBV6-6 and TRBJ1-2; TRBD1 is a possible D gene (5 bases). V lost 11 bases, J lost 4 bases, and 17 bases lay in between. The CDR3 has 13 amino acids. The V gene's germline CDR1 is MNHNY and CDR2 SVGAGI (reference sequence).

The chain couples TRBV7-6 to TRBJ1-3; possible D gene TRBD1, 5 bases. Germline lookup yields CDR1 SGHVS and CDR2 FNYEAQ. The CDR3 is made up of 14 amino acids. V lost 1 base to trimming and J lost 3 bases, with 7 bases between them. CDR3 sequence: CASSLGTGGNTIYF. In DNA form, the CDR3 reads TGTGCCAGCAGCTTAGGAACAGGTGGAAACACCATATATTTT.

The chain combines TRBV19 with TRBJ2-2; no definite D call. Per the germline V gene, CDR1 is LNHDA and CDR2 is SQIVND (reference sequence). The CDR3 length is 16 residues. V was trimmed by 5 bases and J by 6 bases, leaving 19 bases between them. The CDR3 DNA is TGTGCCAGTAGTGTTGACGAGTGGGCAGACCCCGGGGAGCTGTTTTTT. This gives the protein CASSVDEWADPGELFF.

The chain has TRBV7-6 and TRBJ2-3; D is possibly TRBD2 (6 bases). The germline gives CDR1 SGHVS, CDR2 FNYEAQ. V shed 6 bases and J shed 0 bases, with 16 bases lying between them. The CDR3 has 16 residues. The CDR3 is CASSPHAGLSTDTQYF. CDR3 bases: TGTGCCAGCAGTCCACATGCGGGGCTAAGCACAGATACGCAGTATTTT.

This rearrangement joins TRBV5-5 to TRBJ2-7; D gene uncertain. The CDR3 totals 13 residues. CDR1 is SGHKS, CDR2 YYEKEE, per germline (reference sequence). V gave up 4 bases and J gave up 10 bases, with 18 bases separating them. The CDR3 nucleotides read TGTGCCAGCAGCCCGTCGGGTCCCGAAGGACAGTACTTC. Translation gives CASSPSGPEGQYF.

V gene TRBV4-2 combines with J gene TRBJ2-5, with 7 positions matching TRBD1. V lost 4 bases to trimming and J lost 5 bases; unmatched junction nucleotides: 7. The CDR3 length is 14 residues. Germline V gives CDR1 LGHNA, CDR2 YNFKEQ. The CDR3 DNA is TGTGCCAGCAGCCCGAGGGGGCCTCCGGAGACCCAGTACTTC. Translated, it gives CASSPRGPPETQYF.

The rearrangement links TRBV6-6 to TRBJ1-1, with 9 nucleotides matching TRBD1. The junction had 9 bases not matched to a gene; V was cut back by 4 bases and J by 3 bases. The CDR3 is 16 amino acids. Germline V gene lookup returns CDR1 MNHNY and CDR2 SVGAGI (reference sequence). CDR3 in amino acids: CASSSGQGPGDTEAFF. The CDR3 DNA sequence: TGTGCCAGCAGTTCCGGACAGGGGCCTGGGGACACTGAAGCTTTCTTT.

This clone was recorded only once. This chain joins TRBV6-5 and TRBJ2-2; TRBD1 matches 7 bases. CDR1 and CDR2 (germline): MNHEY, SVGAGI. The J segment lost 6 bases and the V segment lost 8 bases, leaving 9 bases of the junction unmatched. CDR3 size: 14 residues. The chain's CDR3 is CASGSVRGPGELFF. CDR3 bases: TGTGCCAGCGGATCTGTTAGGGGGCCCGGGGAGCTGTTTTTT.

The CDR3 loop reads CASSLELAIGNEQFF. DNA for the CDR3: TGCGCCAGCAGCTTGGAACTAGCGATAGGGAATGAGCAGTTCTTC. The rearrangement uses TRBV5-1 and TRBJ2-1; 7 nucleotides line up with TRBD2. The CDR3 runs to 15 residues. The germline V gene encodes CDR1 SGHRS and CDR2 YFSETQ. After removal of 0 bases from V and 7 bases from J, the junction contained 7 bases not matched to a gene.

This clone has only one observation. V is TRBV19 and J is TRBJ1-5; D unresolved. The CDR3 has 14 residues. Trimming stripped 5 bases from V and 2 bases from J, with 10 bases between. CDR1 is LNHDA and CDR2 is SQIVND in the germline V gene (reference sequence). In DNA form, the CDR3 reads TGTGCCAGTAGTCCGGATCGGGGCAATCAGCCCCAGCATTTT. Translation: CASSPDRGNQPQHF.

V and J are TRBV5-4 and TRBJ2-5; possibly TRBD2 for D (6 bases). Trimming left V 4 bases short and J 5 bases short, with 18 bases between. The germline CDR1 and CDR2 sequences are SGHNT and YYREEE (reference sequence). The CDR3 runs to 15 residues. The CDR3 DNA sequence: TGTGCCAGCAGCCCCTATTGTTGTCGGGGGGAGACCCAGTACTTC. It specifies CASSPYCCRGETQYF.

The V gene is TRBV13, the J gene TRBJ2-1; unclear D gene. Per germline, CDR1 PRHDT and CDR2 FYEKMQ (reference sequence). With 5 bases removed from V and 6 bases from J, the gap between germline ends came to 11 bases. The CDR3 runs to 13 residues. The CDR3 region has the DNA TGTGCCAGCAGCGCCTTAAACAGCAATGAGCAGTTCTTC. Protein: CASSALNSNEQFF.

CDR3 nucleotides: TGTGCCAGCAGCTTGGATGCGGGGACCTCCTACAATGAGCAGTTCTTC. Translating it yields CASSLDAGTSYNEQFF. This chain connects TRBV5-5 to TRBJ2-1; a possible D gene is TRBD2 (6 bases). Germline CDR1 is SGHKS and CDR2 is YYEKEE (reference sequence). V gave up 0 bases and J gave up 0 bases, with 10 bases separating them. This CDR3 is 16 amino acids long.

The V call is TRBV19, the J call TRBJ2-2; D perhaps matches TRBD1 (5 bases). This CDR3 has 14 amino acids. V lost 6 bases and J 6 bases, leaving 14 bases between the germline ends. Per germline, CDR1 LNHDA and CDR2 SQIVND (reference sequence). The CDR3 here is CASRPGISSGELFF. CDR3 coding DNA: TGTGCCAGTAGGCCAGGGATTTCATCCGGGGAGCTGTTTTTT.

The genes are TRBV18 and TRBJ2-1, with 7 bases lining up with TRBD2. This CDR3 is 19 amino acids long. Germline CDR1 is KGHSH and CDR2 is LQKENI. The V and J ends lost 2 bases and 3 bases, in that order; junction bases with no gene match: 16. The DNA for the CDR3 is TGTGCCAGCTCACCATTGCTGGTGAATCTAGCGGCCCTCTACAATGAGCAGTTCTTC. It yields the protein CASSPLLVNLAALYNEQFF.

This sequence joins TRBV6-5 and TRBJ1-1, with 7 bases lining up with TRBD1. With V trimmed by 6 bases and J by 3 bases, 4 bases remained unmatched. The CDR3 totals 13 residues. Per germline, CDR1 MNHEY and CDR2 SVGAGI. In nucleotides, the CDR3 is TGTGCCAGCAGCTACACAGGGGACACTGAAGCTTTCTTT. This encodes CASSYTGDTEAFF.

This clone was counted between two and nine times. The rearrangement uses TRBV6-6 and TRBJ2-7; D might be TRBD2 (6 bases). Trimming pared 9 bases from V and 2 bases from J, leaving 8 bases between. The CDR3 is 11 amino acids. CDR1 and CDR2 from the germline V gene are MNHNY and SVGAGI (reference sequence). CDR3 residues: CASGGAYEQYF. Written as DNA, the CDR3 is TGTGCCAGTGGCGGGGCCTACGAGCAGTACTTC.

The chain recombines TRBV7-8 with TRBJ2-2, with TRBD2 matching over 8 bases. Unmatched junction bases numbered 8, after V lost 4 bases and J lost 4 bases. The CDR3 consists of 16 residues. Per germline, CDR1 SGHVS and CDR2 FQNEAQ. The CDR3 bases are TGTGCCAGCAGCTGGGGGGTAGCGGGAAGCACCGGGGAGCTGTTTTTT. Its translation: CASSWGVAGSTGELFF.